A single TCR beta chain is shown here with its context. Its binding antigen is unknown. Base qualities are missing; no much larger clone stands one base away. The CDR3 regions of human TCRbeta chains were analyzed by immunosequencing. For the original study's pipeline: TCRs in the repertoires were matched against a reference library of SARS-CoV-2-specific TCRs that had been generated with the MIRA antigen-specificity platform. Breadth was defined as the fraction of unique TCRs that were SARS-CoV-2-associated, and depth was defined as the fraction of total T cells that were SARS-CoV-2-associated. Using the MIRA data, every spike-specific TCR was mapped to the spike region that the TCR reacted to and assigned to either a CD4 or a CD8 class. Log10-transformed breadth and depth values were compared by one-way ANOVA with Sidak's multiple comparisons tests. TCRdb took this table from immuneACCESS and kept in-frame rearrangements with V and J called. Such tables lack part of the clones; where checked against another copy, unresolved V genes explain under half of the gap, and the rest is unexplained. V and J calls plus clone size are reproduced from that table; the DNA served to infer D and trimming. The sample table contains approximately 110,000 clones; only one count was recorded for under 85% of them. About 6% of the sample rests with the top ten.

From the cysteine through the phenylalanine, the CDR3 covers 15 amino acids. The read is trimmed to its CDR3 DNA, 45 bases read in frame from base 1. The germline V gene (reference sequence) yields LNHDA for CDR1 and SQIVND for CDR2. V sheds 0 bases and J sheds 4 bases, leaving 10 bases between their ends. This sample is drawn from a study of T cell responses to AZD1222 COVID-19 vaccine (dated by TCRdb to the early 2020s). General notes on the study: AZD1222 recipients given second doses at about 4 weeks or at about 12 weeks were pooled, since spike-specific TCR depth and breadth were not found to differ between the two schedules. A total of about 230 trial participants underwent TCR sequencing, of whom roughly 210 received two doses of AZD1222 and around 25 received two doses of the MenACWY control vaccine. Trial participants were enrolled by age into subgroups of 18-55, 56-69 and 70-plus years, and roughly 160, 29 and 62 TCR-sequenced participants, respectively, were included in these subgroups.

The time point label, read with the paper, signifies: baseline before first vaccination. Samples from vaccinated people were obtained from the UK trials COV001 and COV002, which included a single-blind randomized controlled phase 2/3 trial of AZD1222 (ChAdOx1 nCoV-19) in healthy adults. For TCRbeta chain sequencing, PBMC samples were collected from trial participants at day 0 and at day 28 after the second dose. Findings and caveats that apply to the study as a whole: In the small 56-69-year group, the increase in depth fell short of significance, most likely because of low power. The whole spike protein was spanned by vaccine-associated CD4 TCRs, and dominant responses were seen in regions 160-218 and 743-854. Epitopes outside the regions mutated in the B.1.351 and B.1.1.7 variants were reportedly recognized by nearly half of the unique spike-specific TCRs. Because no day 14 peak-response samples were available, repertoires were characterized only after the peak T cell response. A significant rise in spike-specific TCR breadth and depth was observed after two AZD1222 doses relative to day 0 and relative to MenACWY recipients. Participants were mostly white British and included more females than males, and it was suggested by the authors that clonal diversity may have been underestimated. Conclusions about previously exposed vaccinees are limited, since just five to seven AZD1222 recipients were seropositive for SARS-CoV-2 at baseline.

Rearrangement joined TRBV19 to TRBJ1-5; the D gene is perhaps TRBD1, from 6 matching bases. The origin of this receptor is an adult in good health. Sequencing used peripheral blood, obtained on day 0 of AZD1222 vaccination. The nucleotides are TGTGCCAGTAGTATAGATAGGGGGAGGAATCAGCCCCAGCATTTT. Its protein reads: CASSIDRGRNQPQHF.